The 29 T cell receptor beta chains presented below share a single source sample, sequenced in a study of identical twins. A single record per CDR3 protein comes from TCRdb applying MiXCR to the 5' RACE reads. The sample contains hundreds of thousands of distinct CDR3 sequences, roughly 6% of which appear only once. The sample was naive T cells sorted from blood. The receptors originated from a man aged 18 to 30 in good health.

There are many counts of this clonotype. V usage is TRBV6-1 and J usage is TRBJ2-1, with 12 bases lining up with TRBD2. The germline CDR1 and CDR2 sequences are MNHNS and SASEGT. The CDR3 spans 17 residues. V trimming: 5 bases; J trimming: 0 bases; junction bases outside the gene matches: 5. In nucleotides, the CDR3 is TGTGCCAGCAGTAAACTAGCGGGAGGAACCTCCTACAATGAGCAGTTCTTC. Amino acids: CASSKLAGGTSYNEQFF.

The chain recombines TRBV6-5 with TRBJ2-3; D gene unclear. The CDR3 totals 14 residues. Germline assignment: CDR1 MNHEY and CDR2 SVGAGI. Deletions cut 0 bases from V and 2 bases from J, with 6 bases between. CDR3 sequence (DNA): TGTGCCAGCAGTTACTCGATGTTCACAGATACGCAGTATTTT. It encodes CASSYSMFTDTQYF.

This clonotype occurred many times. The rearrangement uses TRBV5-1 and TRBJ2-4; D is ambiguous. The V and J ends lost 4 bases and 0 bases respectively, with 8 bases between them. The CDR3 contains 14 residues. Germline V gene sequence: CDR1 SGHRS, CDR2 YFSETQ. For the CDR3, the DNA is TGCGCCAGCAGCCGGACCGTAGCCAAAAACATTCAGTACTTC. This translates into CASSRTVAKNIQYF.

This clonotype showed up many times. The chain couples TRBV20-1 to TRBJ1-6; D is unclear. The CDR3 spans 13 residues. Trimming stripped 3 bases from V and 9 bases from J, with 12 bases between. Per germline, CDR1 DFQATT and CDR2 SNEGSKA (reference sequence). The CDR3 sequence is CSARIATSSPLHF. The CDR3 DNA follows: TGCAGTGCTAGGATAGCTACATCTTCACCCCTCCACTTT.

Concerning this clonotype itself: A read error may be the cause here, since a much bigger clone is one base away. This rearrangement joins TRBV10-3 to TRBJ2-5; D perhaps matches TRBD2 (6 bases). The CDR3 has 13 residues. V lost 1 base to trimming and J lost 4 bases, with 7 bases between them. Germline V gives CDR1 ENHRY, CDR2 SYGVKD. Here the CDR3 reads CAISELGGETQYF. The CDR3 DNA reads TGTGCCATCAGTGAGTTGGGGGGAGAGACCCAGTACTTC.

This clonotype was recorded a few times. The J gene is TRBJ1-1, the V gene TRBV3-1; no firm D call. The length of the CDR3 is 13 residues. Germline V gene lookup returns CDR1 LGHDT and CDR2 YNNKEL (reference sequence). Trimming took off 3 bases at V and 4 bases at J, with 9 bases between the two ends. The CDR3 region has the DNA TGTGCCAGCAGCCATGAAGGGATCACTGAAGCTTTCTTT. This translates into CASSHEGITEAFF.

This clonotype was detected ten times or more. The chain recombines TRBV5-1 with TRBJ2-1; D is unresolved. CDR1 is SGHRS, CDR2 YFSETQ, per germline. This CDR3 has 15 residues. The ends were cut back, 4 bases at V and 6 bases at J, with 17 bases in the middle. Written as DNA, the CDR3 is TGCGCCAGCAGCCTAGTTGCGGACGCGATCAATGAGCAGTTCTTC. This encodes CASSLVADAINEQFF.

This clonotype has a count of ten or more. The J gene is TRBJ1-5, the V gene TRBV20-1, with TRBD1 matching over 7 bases. Unmatched junction bases numbered 7, after V lost 5 bases and J lost 3 bases. The length of the CDR3 is 14 residues. CDR1 is DFQATT and CDR2 is SNEGSKA in the germline V gene (reference sequence). DNA for the CDR3: TGCAGTGCTCAGCGGGACAGCTCCAATCAGCCCCAGCATTTT. Translated, it gives CSAQRDSSNQPQHF.

The chain carries TRBV6-2 or TRBV6-3 and TRBJ2-7; D uncertain. Germline loops: CDR1 MNHEY, CDR2 SVGEGT. The CDR3 is made up of 12 amino acids. V was shortened by 0 bases and J by 7 bases, with 7 bases between the two germline ends. CDR3 protein: CASSYSESEQYV. Here the CDR3 DNA reads TGTGCCAGCAGTTACTCGGAGTCTGAGCAGTACGTC.

This clonotype was recorded at least ten times. V usage is TRBV9 and J usage is TRBJ2-5; the match to TRBD1 covers 7 bases. The CDR3 has 15 amino acids. Germline V gene sequence: CDR1 SGDLS, CDR2 YYNGEE. V lost 6 bases and J lost 5; bases outside the gene matches: 13. CDR3: CASNPKGAERETQYF. CDR3 sequence (DNA): TGTGCCAGCAATCCAAAGGGGGCGGAACGGGAGACCCAGTACTTC.

This clonotype was detected ten times or more. This sequence joins TRBV12-3 or TRBV12-4 and TRBJ2-1, with no clear D. The CDR3 length is 13 residues. Trimming removed 3 bases from V and 10 bases from J, with 13 bases in between. The CDR3 loop reads CASSFQVSLEQFF. The CDR3 DNA is TGTGCCAGCAGTTTTCAGGTCAGCCTGGAGCAGTTCTTC.

This clonotype was counted between two and nine times. The chain has TRBV6-8 and TRBJ2-1, with a weak D call TRBD2 (7 bases). The CDR3 runs 10 residues. Trimming stripped 9 bases from V and 10 bases from J, with 10 bases between. Germline assignment: CDR1 MNHGY and CDR2 SAAAGT. CDR3 sequence (DNA): TGTGCCAGGGGGAGGGGGGAGCAGTTCTTC. It encodes CARGRGEQFF.

This clonotype came up a few times. The chain couples TRBV7-8 to TRBJ2-1, with a tentative D call TRBD1 (6 bases). V gave up 5 bases and J gave up 15 bases, with 20 bases separating them. CDR1 is SGHVS and CDR2 is FQNEAQ in the germline V gene. This CDR3 contains 13 residues. The CDR3 is CASSPVGAPAPFF. The DNA for the CDR3 is TGTGCCAGCAGCCCAGTGGGGGCCCCCGCGCCGTTCTTC.

This chain uses TRBV2 with TRBJ2-3; the match to TRBD1 covers 9 bases. This CDR3 contains 16 residues. The germline V gene encodes CDR1 SNHLY and CDR2 FYNNEI. With V trimmed by 2 bases and J by 2 bases, 5 bases remained unmatched. The CDR3 nucleotides read TGTGCCAGCAGTGAAACTGGGACAGGGCCCACAGATACGCAGTATTTT. It specifies CASSETGTGPTDTQYF.

This clonotype was recorded at least ten times. The CDR3 DNA reads as TGTGCCAGCAGAGGACTAGCGGGACTCAATGAGCAGTTCTTC. Protein sequence: CASRGLAGLNEQFF. V is TRBV6-1 and J is TRBJ2-1, with 12 bases matching TRBD2. The CDR3 covers 14 residues. V lost 6 bases and J lost 6; bases outside the gene matches: 3. Germline V lookup: CDR1 MNHNS, CDR2 SASEGT.

This clonotype was found a few times. The chain has TRBV18 and TRBJ2-5; no clear D gene. Per the germline V gene, CDR1 is KGHSH and CDR2 is LQKENI. Trimming stripped 1 base from V and 4 bases from J, with 4 bases between. The CDR3 contains 12 residues. In DNA form, the CDR3 reads TGTGCCAGCTCACCACAATCAGAGACCCAGTACTTC. Its protein product is CASSPQSETQYF.

This clonotype showed up many times. V gene TRBV27 combines with J gene TRBJ1-5, with D possibly matching TRBD1 (5 bases). The CDR3 extends over 13 amino acids. From germline, CDR1 is MNHEY and CDR2 SMNVEV (reference sequence). Deletions cut 5 bases from V and 3 bases from J, with 8 bases between. CDR3: CASSQGDNQPQHF. CDR3 bases: TGTGCCAGCAGTCAGGGTGACAATCAGCCCCAGCATTTT.

This clonotype was detected many times. V usage is TRBV29-1 and J usage is TRBJ2-1, with D possibly matching TRBD2 (6 bases). CDR3 length: 14 amino acids. V lost 5 bases and J 4 bases, leaving 15 bases between the germline ends. Per germline, CDR1 SQVTM and CDR2 ANQGSEA. The CDR3, as DNA: TGCAGCGTTTTAACCGGGACTTTATACAATGAGCAGTTCTTC. This sequence encodes CSVLTGTLYNEQFF.

This clonotype was seen a handful of times. The rearrangement links TRBV6-1 to TRBJ1-3; D is possibly TRBD1 (6 bases). This CDR3 comprises 14 residues. Germline loops: CDR1 MNHNS, CDR2 SASEGT. Trimming stripped 8 bases from V and 7 bases from J, with 18 bases between. The CDR3 nucleotides are TGTGCCAGCCAGGAGGGGGTCGGCCGGAACACCATATATTTT. Its translation: CASQEGVGRNTIYF.

This clonotype was seen ten or more times. This chain uses TRBV12-3 or TRBV12-4 with TRBJ2-3; 7 bases line up with TRBD1. The CDR3 has 14 amino acids. The V segment lost 4 bases and the J segment 1 base; nucleotides outside the gene matches: 2. The DNA of the CDR3 is TGTGCCAGCAGTTGGGACAGACGCACAGATACGCAGTATTTT. Residues: CASSWDRRTDTQYF.

This clonotype was recorded many times. J is TRBJ1-5 and V is TRBV6-5; D call uncertain. CDR3 size: 12 residues. V lost 6 bases, J lost 6 bases, and 9 bases lay in between. Germline assignment: CDR1 MNHEY and CDR2 SVGAGI. CDR3 nucleotides: TGTGCCAGCAGCTCGACGCCTCAGCCCCAGCATTTT. Residues: CASSSTPQPQHF.

This clonotype was found many times. J is TRBJ1-4 and V is TRBV7-9, with TRBD1 as a possible D gene (5 bases). The CDR3 runs to 15 residues. Looked up from germline, CDR1 is SEHNR and CDR2 is FQNEAQ (reference sequence). Trimming pared 6 bases from V and 2 bases from J, leaving 13 bases between. CDR3 sequence: CASRRPGLTNEKLFF. CDR3 bases: TGTGCCAGCAGAAGACCAGGGCTGACTAATGAAAAACTGTTTTTT.

In this sample, this clonotype turned up a few times. The chain joins TRBV12-3 or TRBV12-4 to TRBJ2-6; D not certain. V was pared by 4 bases and J by 2 bases, with 6 bases between. This CDR3 region has 14 residues. CDR3 sequence (DNA): TGTGCCAGCAGTTCCATGCCTGGGGCCAACGTCCTGACTTTC. Amino acid sequence: CASSSMPGANVLTF.

Many counts were recorded for this clonotype. The rearrangement joins TRBV20-1 to TRBJ1-6; 9 bases match TRBD1. The CDR3 is 14 amino acids. Germline V gene lookup returns CDR1 DFQATT and CDR2 SNEGSKA (reference sequence). Trimming removed 2 bases from V and 10 bases from J; junction bases left unmatched: 6. The CDR3 loop reads CSARPTGGGSPLHF. CDR3 DNA: TGCAGTGCTAGACCGACAGGGGGAGGATCACCCCTCCACTTT.

At least ten counts were recorded for this clonotype. The chain uses TRBV7-9 and TRBJ2-3, with D uncertain. There are 12 residues in the CDR3. The germline gives CDR1 SEHNR, CDR2 FQNEAQ (reference sequence). V shed 4 bases and J shed 6 bases, with 8 bases lying between them. As DNA, the CDR3 is TGTGCCAGCAGCTCCAACCCGGATACGCAGTATTTT. This codes for CASSSNPDTQYF.

This clonotype has at least ten counts. The junction does not match germline at one end; this may be a read error. The rearrangement joins TRBV27 to TRBJ2-2; unclear D gene. Germline V gives CDR1 MNHEY, CDR2 SMNVEV (reference sequence). The CDR3 is made up of 14 amino acids. The chain's CDR3 is CASSLPGGTGELFF. CDR3 DNA: TGCGCCAGCAGCCTTCCGGGTGGCACCGGGGAGCTGTTTTTT.

This rearrangement joins TRBV14 to TRBJ2-3; TRBD2 aligns across 7 bases. The germline CDR1 and CDR2 sequences are SGHDN and FVKESK. V dropped 0 bases and J dropped 4; count of bases not matched to a gene: 7. This CDR3 has 16 amino acids. The DNA of the CDR3 is TGTGCCAGCAGCCAAGATTGGTGGGAGGGCCCAGATACGCAGTATTTT. Translation gives CASSQDWWEGPDTQYF.

This sequence joins TRBV28 and TRBJ2-5; the D is unclear. The CDR3 sequence is 11 residues long. V was clipped by 1 base and J by 7 bases, with 4 bases between them. Germline V CDR1 and CDR2: MDHEN, SYDVKM. CDR3 loop: CASSLSRTQYF. In DNA form, the CDR3 reads TGTGCCAGCAGTTTATCGCGGACCCAGTACTTC.

This clonotype was seen only a few times. One junction end disagrees with the germline gene, perhaps due to a read error. The rearrangement joins TRBV5-1 to TRBJ2-5, with D possibly TRBD1 on 6 matching bases. Looked up from germline, CDR1 is SGHRS and CDR2 is YFSETQ. CDR3 length: 13 amino acids. The DNA of the CDR3 is TGCGCCAGCAGTCAGGGACAACCCGGACTTCCTCACTTC. Its translation is CASSQGQPGLPHF.